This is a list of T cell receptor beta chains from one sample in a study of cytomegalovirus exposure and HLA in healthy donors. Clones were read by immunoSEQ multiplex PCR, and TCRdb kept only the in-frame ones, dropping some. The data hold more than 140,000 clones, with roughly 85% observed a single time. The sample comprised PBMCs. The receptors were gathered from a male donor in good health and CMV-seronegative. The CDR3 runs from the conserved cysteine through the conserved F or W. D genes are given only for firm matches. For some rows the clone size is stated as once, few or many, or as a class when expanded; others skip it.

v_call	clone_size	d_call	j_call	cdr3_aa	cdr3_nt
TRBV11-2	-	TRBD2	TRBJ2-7	CASSTGLAGGEQYF	TGTGCCAGCAGCACGGGACTAGCGGGCGGGGAGCAGTACTTC
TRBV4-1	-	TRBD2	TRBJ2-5	CASSQGGEGFSETQYF	TGCGCCAGCAGCCAAGGGGGGGAGGGTTTCTCAGAGACCCAGTACTTC
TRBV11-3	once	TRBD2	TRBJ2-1	CASSLDGAGGDEQFF	TGTGCCAGCAGCTTAGATGGAGCGGGGGGGGATGAGCAGTTCTTC
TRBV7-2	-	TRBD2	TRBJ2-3	CASSLGVAGGGDTQYF	TGTGCCAGCAGCCTCGGAGTAGCGGGGGGCGGAGATACGCAGTATTTT
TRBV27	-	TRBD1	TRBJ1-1	CASTLRQGYTEAFF	TGTGCCAGCACCCTCCGACAGGGGTACACTGAAGCTTTCTTT
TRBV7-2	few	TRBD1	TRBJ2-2	CASSYSGQGSGELFF	TGTGCCAGCAGCTACTCGGGACAGGGGTCCGGGGAGCTGTTTTTT
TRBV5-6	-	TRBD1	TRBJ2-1	CASSLYGTGPYNEQFF	TGTGCCAGCAGCTTGTATGGGACAGGCCCTTACAATGAGCAGTTCTTC
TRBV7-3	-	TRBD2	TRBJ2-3	CASSRAGTRTRTDTQYF	TGTGCCAGCAGCCGAGCCGGGACTAGAACCCGCACAGATACGCAGTATTTT
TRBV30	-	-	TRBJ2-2	CAWRPRGGTNTGELFF	TGTGCCTGGAGACCACGAGGGGGTACGAACACCGGGGAGCTGTTTTTT
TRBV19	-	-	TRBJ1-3	CASSMSAGNTIYF	TGTGCCAGTAGTATGTCGGCTGGAAACACCATATATTTT
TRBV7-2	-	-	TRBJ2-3	CASSFGRGPTDTQYF	TGTGCCAGCAGCTTCGGCAGGGGACCCACAGATACGCAGTATTTT
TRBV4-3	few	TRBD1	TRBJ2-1	CASSQQGQGTYNEQFF	TGCGCCAGCAGCCAACAGGGACAGGGAACCTACAATGAGCAGTTCTTC
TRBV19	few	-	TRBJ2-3	CASSIPGYRTDTQYF	TGTGCCAGTAGTATTCCGGGGTACCGCACAGATACGCAGTATTTT
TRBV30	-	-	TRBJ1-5	CAWSSADNQPQHF	TGTGCCTGGAGTTCCGCAGACAATCAGCCCCAGCATTTT
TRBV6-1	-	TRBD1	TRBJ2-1	CASSDTDRGYYNEQFF	TGTGCCAGCAGTGATACAGACAGGGGATACTACAATGAGCAGTTCTTC
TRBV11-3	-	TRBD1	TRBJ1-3	CASSRGTGSGNTIYF	TGTGCCAGCAGCCGCGGGACAGGTTCTGGAAACACCATATATTTT
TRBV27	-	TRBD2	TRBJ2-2	CASRLAGANTGELFF	TGTGCCAGCAGACTTGCGGGGGCGAACACCGGGGAGCTGTTTTTT
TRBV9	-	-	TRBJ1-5	CASSVAGANQPQHF	TGTGCCAGCAGCGTAGCAGGGGCCAATCAGCCCCAGCATTTT
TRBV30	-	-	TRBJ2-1	CAWSRDNEQFF	TGTGCCTGGAGCCGTGACAATGAGCAGTTCTTC
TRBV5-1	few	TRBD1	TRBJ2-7	CASSTGQVPYEQYF	TGCGCCTCCTCGACGGGACAGGTCCCTTACGAGCAGTACTTC
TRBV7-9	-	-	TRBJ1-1	CSSSLAAGQNTEAFF	TGTTCCAGCAGCCTAGCGGCTGGACAGAACACTGAAGCTTTCTTT
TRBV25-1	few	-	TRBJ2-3	CASTEGGRRDTQYF	TGTGCCAGTACGGAGGGCGGAAGGCGTGATACGCAGTATTTT
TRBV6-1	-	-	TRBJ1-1	CASSEGRKNTEAFF	TGTGCCAGCAGTGAGGGGAGAAAGAACACTGAAGCTTTCTTT